This T cell receptor (beta chain) originates from a study of CD8+CD57+ T cells in acquired aplastic anemia. This clonotype came up many times. Germline V CDR1 and CDR2: LGHDT, YNNKEL (reference sequence). This CDR3 contains 17 residues. Trimming removed 3 bases at V and 1 base at J, with 18 bases between. CD8+CD57+ cell expansion, shown by flow cytometry, had occurred in the patients selected for sequencing. The patients, all of them, had severe acquired aplastic anemia. The study profiled TCR beta VDJ and CDR3 using genomic DNA as template. A single record per CDR3 protein comes from TCRdb applying MiXCR to the reads. The sample holds about 180,000 distinct CDR3 sequences; roughly 48% are singletons and the top ten take roughly 1.1%.

The sequence came from a human donor with aplastic anemia. The genes are TRBV3-1 and TRBJ2-5; D is tentatively TRBD1 or TRBD2 (7 bases each). Sequencing used sorted CD4+, CD8+, or CD8+CD57+ T cells (not recorded which) from PBMCs. CDR3 loop: CASSQTTGRVSQETQYF. CDR3 bases: TGTGCCAGCAGCCAGACGACAGGGAGGGTTTCCCAAGAGACCCAGTACTTC.